The clone carrying this TCR beta chain was recorded at least ten times. Its antigen is undetermined. The data are from a study of T cell repertoires in cytomegalovirus infection. Study in general: Through public TCR beta signatures, both CMV infection and matching HLA type were indicated.

Germline CDR1 is SGHTA and CDR2 is FQGNSA. The CDR3 loop spans 14 amino acids. The ends were cut back, 6 bases at V and 1 base at J, with 9 bases in the middle. TCRdb processed the reads anew with MiXCR; each CDR3 protein has one entry. Of roughly 720,000 distinct CDR3 sequences listed, 35% to 45% are singletons. The study, taken as a whole, reports: Dominant in the ex vivo response were TCR beta clonotypes restricted by HLA-C and specific for CMV. Cumulative public TCR beta family frequency identified CMV carriers with the relevant HLA.

Sequenced material: PBMCs. The TCR originated in a human donor in good health (CMV status not recorded). Some clones in this sample may be carry-over from other donors' samples. This sequence joins TRBV7-2 and TRBJ2-2, with D possibly matching TRBD2 (7 bases). The CDR3 nucleotides read TGTGCCAGCAGAGGGGGGGTGAACACCGGGGAGCTGTTTTTT. The encoded protein is CASRGGVNTGELFF.